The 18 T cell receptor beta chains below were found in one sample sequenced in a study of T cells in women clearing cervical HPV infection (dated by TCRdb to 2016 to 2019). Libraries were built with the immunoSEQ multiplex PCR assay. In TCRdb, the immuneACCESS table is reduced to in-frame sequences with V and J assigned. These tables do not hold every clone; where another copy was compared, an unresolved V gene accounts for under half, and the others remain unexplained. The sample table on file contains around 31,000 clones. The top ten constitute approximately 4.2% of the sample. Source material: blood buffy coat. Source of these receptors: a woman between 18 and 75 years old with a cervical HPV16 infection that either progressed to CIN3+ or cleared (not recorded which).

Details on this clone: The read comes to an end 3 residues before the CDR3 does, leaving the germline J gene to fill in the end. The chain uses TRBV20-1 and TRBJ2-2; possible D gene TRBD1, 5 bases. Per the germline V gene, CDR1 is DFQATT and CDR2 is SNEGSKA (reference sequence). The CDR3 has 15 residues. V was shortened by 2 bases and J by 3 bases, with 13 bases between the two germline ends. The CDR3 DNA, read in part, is TGCAGTGCTAGACCCACACTCAGGGACACCGGGGAG. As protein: CSARPTLRDTGE. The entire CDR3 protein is CSARPTLRDTGELFF.

CDR3 sequence reads: CASSFRGQGYTF. The part of the CDR3 DNA that was read is TGTGCCAGCAGTTTCAGGGGGCAAGGC. V and J are TRBV7-9 and TRBJ1-2; 8 bases line up with TRBD1. Coverage ceases 3 residues before the CDR3 finishes, and the germline J gene fills in the end. CDR3 size: 12 residues. Looked up from germline, CDR1 is SEHNR and CDR2 is FQNEAQ (reference sequence).

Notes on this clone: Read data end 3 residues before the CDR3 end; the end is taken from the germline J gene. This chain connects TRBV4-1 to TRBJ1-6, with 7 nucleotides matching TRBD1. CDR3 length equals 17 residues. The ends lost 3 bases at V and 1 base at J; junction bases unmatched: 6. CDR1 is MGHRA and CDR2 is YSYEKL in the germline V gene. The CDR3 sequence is CASSHSKGASYNSPLHF. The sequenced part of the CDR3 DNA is TGCGCCAGCAGCCATTCGAAGGGGGCATCCTATAATTCACCC.

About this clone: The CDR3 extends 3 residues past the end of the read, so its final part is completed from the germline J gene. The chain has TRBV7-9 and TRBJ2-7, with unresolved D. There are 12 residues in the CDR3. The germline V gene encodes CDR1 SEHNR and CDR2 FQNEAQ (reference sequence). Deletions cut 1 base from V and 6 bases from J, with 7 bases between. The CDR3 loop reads CASSLGSGEQYF. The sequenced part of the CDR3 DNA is TGTGCCAGCAGCTTAGGTTCCGGCGAG. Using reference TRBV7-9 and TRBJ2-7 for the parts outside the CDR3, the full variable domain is DTGVSQNPRHKITKRGQNVTFRCDPISEHNRLYWYRQTLGQGPEFLTYFQNEAQLEKSRLLSDRFSAERPKGSFSTLEIQRTEQGDSAMYLCASSLGSGEQYFGPGTRLTVT.

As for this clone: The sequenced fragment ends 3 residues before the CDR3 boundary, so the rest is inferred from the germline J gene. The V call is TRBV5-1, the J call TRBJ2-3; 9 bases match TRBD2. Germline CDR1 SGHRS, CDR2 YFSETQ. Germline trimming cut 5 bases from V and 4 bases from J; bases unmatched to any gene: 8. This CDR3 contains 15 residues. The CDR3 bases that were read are TGCGCCAGCAGTATGCCACTAGCGGGCGCAGATACG. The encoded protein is CASSMPLAGADT. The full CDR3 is CASSMPLAGADTQYF.

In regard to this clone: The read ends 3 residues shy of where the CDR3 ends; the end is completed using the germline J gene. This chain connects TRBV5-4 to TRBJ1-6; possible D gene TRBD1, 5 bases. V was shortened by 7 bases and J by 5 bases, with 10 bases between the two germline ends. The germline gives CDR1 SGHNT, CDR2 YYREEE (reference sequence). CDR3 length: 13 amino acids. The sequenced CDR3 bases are TGTGCCAGCCGGGGACTTGATAATTCACCC. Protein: CASRGLDNSP. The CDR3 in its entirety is CASRGLDNSPLHF.

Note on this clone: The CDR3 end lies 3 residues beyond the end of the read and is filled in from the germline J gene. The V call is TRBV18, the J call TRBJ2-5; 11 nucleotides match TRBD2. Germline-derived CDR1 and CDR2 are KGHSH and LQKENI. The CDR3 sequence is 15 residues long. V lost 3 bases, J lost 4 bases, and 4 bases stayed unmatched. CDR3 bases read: TGTGCCAGCTCACCGGGACTAGCGGACCGAGAGACC. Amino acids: CASSPGLADRET. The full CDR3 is CASSPGLADRETQYF.

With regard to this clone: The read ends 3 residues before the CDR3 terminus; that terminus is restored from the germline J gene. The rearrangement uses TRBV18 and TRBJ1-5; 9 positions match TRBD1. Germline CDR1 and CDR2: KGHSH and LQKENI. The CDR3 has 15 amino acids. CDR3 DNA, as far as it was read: TGTGCCAGCTCACCAAGCAGGACAGGGGATCGACCC. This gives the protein CASSPSRTGDRP. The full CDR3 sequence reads CASSPSRTGDRPQHF. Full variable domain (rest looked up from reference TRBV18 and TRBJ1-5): NAGVMQNPRHLVRRRGQEARLRCSPMKGHSHVYWYRQLPEEGLKFMVYLQKENIIDESGMPKERFSAEFPKEGPSILRIQQVVRGDSAAYFCASSPSRTGDRPQHFGDGTRLSIL.

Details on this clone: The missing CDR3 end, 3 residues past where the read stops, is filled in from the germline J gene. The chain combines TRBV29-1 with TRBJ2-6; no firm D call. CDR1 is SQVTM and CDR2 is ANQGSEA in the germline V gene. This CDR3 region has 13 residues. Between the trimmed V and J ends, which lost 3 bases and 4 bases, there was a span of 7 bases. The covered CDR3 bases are TGCAGCGTTGAGTACGCGGGGGCCAACGTC. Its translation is CSVEYAGANV. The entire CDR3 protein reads CSVEYAGANVLTF.

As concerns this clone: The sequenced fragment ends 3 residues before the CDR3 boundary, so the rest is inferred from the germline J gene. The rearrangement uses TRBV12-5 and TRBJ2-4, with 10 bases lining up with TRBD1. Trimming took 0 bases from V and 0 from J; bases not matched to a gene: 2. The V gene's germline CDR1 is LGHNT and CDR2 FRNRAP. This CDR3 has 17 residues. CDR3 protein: CASGLVGTGEAKNIQYF. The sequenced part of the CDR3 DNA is TGTGCTAGTGGTTTGGTGGGGACAGGGGAAGCCAAAAACATT.

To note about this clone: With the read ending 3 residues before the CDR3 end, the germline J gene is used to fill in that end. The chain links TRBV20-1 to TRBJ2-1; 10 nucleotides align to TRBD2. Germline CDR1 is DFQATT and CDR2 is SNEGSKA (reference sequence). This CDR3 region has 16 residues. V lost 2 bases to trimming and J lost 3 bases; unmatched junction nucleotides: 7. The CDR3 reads CSARSLAGGSYNEQFF. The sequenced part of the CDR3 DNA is TGCAGTGCTAGATCATTAGCGGGAGGAAGCTACAATGAG.

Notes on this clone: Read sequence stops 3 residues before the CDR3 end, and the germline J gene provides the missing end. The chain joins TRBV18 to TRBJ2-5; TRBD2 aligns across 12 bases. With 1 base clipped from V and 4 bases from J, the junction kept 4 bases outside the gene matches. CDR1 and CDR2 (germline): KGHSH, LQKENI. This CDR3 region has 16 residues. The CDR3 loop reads CASSPRLAGEPETQYF. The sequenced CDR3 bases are TGTGCCAGCTCACCACGACTAGCGGGAGAACCAGAGACC.

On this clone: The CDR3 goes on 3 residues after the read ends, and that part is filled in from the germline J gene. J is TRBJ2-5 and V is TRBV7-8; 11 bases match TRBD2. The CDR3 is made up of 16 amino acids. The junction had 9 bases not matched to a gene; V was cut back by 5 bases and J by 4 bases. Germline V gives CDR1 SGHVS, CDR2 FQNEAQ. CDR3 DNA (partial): TGTGCCAGCAGCCCCTTAGCGGGAGGGCCGGGAGAGACC. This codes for CASSPLAGGPGET. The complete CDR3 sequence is CASSPLAGGPGETQYF.

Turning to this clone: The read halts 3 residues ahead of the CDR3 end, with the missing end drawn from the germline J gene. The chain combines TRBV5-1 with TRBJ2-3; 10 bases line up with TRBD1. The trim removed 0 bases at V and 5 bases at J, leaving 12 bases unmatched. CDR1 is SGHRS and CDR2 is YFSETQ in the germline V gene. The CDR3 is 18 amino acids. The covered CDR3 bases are TGCGCCAGCAGCTTGGAGGGGACAGGGGCGGTTCGTGGAGATACG. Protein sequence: CASSLEGTGAVRGDT. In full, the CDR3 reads CASSLEGTGAVRGDTQYF. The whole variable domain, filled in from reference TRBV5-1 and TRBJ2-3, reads KAGVTQTPRYLIKTRGQQVTLSCSPISGHRSVSWYQQTPGQGLQFLFEYFSETQRNKGNFPGRFSGRQFSNSRSEMNVSTLELGDSALYLCASSLEGTGAVRGDTQYFGPGTRLTVL.

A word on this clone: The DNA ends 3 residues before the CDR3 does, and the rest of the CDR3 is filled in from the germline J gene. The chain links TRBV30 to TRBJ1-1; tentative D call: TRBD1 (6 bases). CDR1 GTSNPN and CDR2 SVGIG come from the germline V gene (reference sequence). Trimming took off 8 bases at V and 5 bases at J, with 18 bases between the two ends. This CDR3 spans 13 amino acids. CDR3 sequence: CALRGGARTEAFF. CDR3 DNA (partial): TGTGCCCTCAGAGGGGGGGCGCGTACTGAA. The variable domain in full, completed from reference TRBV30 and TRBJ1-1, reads SQTIHQWPATLVQPVGSPLSLECTVEGTSNPNLYWYRQAAGRGLQLLFYSVGIGQISSEVPQNLSASRPQDRQFILSSKKLLLSDSGFYLCALRGGARTEAFFGQGTRLTVV.

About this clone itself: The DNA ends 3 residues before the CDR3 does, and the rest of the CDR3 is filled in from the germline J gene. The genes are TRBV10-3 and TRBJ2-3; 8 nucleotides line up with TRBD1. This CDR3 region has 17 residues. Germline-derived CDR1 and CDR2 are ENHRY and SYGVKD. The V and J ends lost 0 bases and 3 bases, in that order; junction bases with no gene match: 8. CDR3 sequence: CAISESTAGGATDTQYF. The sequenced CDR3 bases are TGTGCCATCAGTGAGTCGACGGCAGGGGGCGCGACAGATACG.

The part of the CDR3 DNA that was read is TGTGCCAGCAGCTCTCGTAGCGGGGCGGCAGATACG. It encodes CASSSRSGAADT. The CDR3 in its entirety is CASSSRSGAADTQYF. The rearrangement joins TRBV7-3 to TRBJ2-3; 8 positions match TRBD2. The read comes to an end 3 residues before the CDR3 does, leaving the germline J gene to fill in the end. The CDR3 runs to 15 residues. Germline CDR1 is SGHTA and CDR2 is FQGTGA. Germline trimming cut 4 bases from V and 4 bases from J; bases unmatched to any gene: 7.

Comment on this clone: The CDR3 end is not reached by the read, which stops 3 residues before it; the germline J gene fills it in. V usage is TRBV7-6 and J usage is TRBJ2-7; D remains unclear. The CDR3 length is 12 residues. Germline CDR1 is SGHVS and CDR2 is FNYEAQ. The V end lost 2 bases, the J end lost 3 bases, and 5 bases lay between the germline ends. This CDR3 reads CASSLFSYEQYF. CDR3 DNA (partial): TGTGCCAGCAGCTTATTCAGCTACGAG. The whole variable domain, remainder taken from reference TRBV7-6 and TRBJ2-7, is GAGVSQSPRYKVTKRGQDVALRCDPISGHVSLYWYRQALGQGPEFLTYFNYEAQQDKSGLPNDRFSAERPEGSISTLTIQRTEQRDSAMYRCASSLFSYEQYFGPGTRLTVT.